This T cell receptor (beta chain) was recorded in a study of Graves' ophthalmopathy and Graves' hyperthyroidism (dated by TCRdb to 2017 to 2018). Regarding the research as a whole: Peripheral blood was collected before any treatment was given, at the time of initial diagnosis. In roughly six hyperthyroidism patients, the T-cell repertoires found in thyroid tissue were compared with those found in blood. Following sampling, methimazole starting at 30 mg daily was administered to hyperthyroidism patients, and high-dose intravenous methylprednisolone was administered to ophthalmopathy patients. TCR beta repertoire signatures were used to distinguish Graves' ophthalmopathy from Graves' hyperthyroidism and to predict progression to ophthalmopathy. To explore V-J signatures that distinguish ophthalmopathy from hyperthyroidism, a discovery set of roughly 98 patients was enrolled, made up of more than 40 with ophthalmopathy and 57 with stable hyperthyroidism. For independent validation, a separate cohort was made up of fewer than 20 hyperthyroidism patients plus 17 patients who later progressed from hyperthyroidism to ophthalmopathy. In total, 135 blood samples were TCR-sequenced: approximately 42 ophthalmopathy, roughly 77 hyperthyroidism and some 17 hyperthyroidism-to-ophthalmopathy patients.

CDR1 and CDR2 (SQVTM, ANQGSEA) derive from the germline V gene. Reading from cysteine to phenylalanine, the CDR3 counts 15 amino acids. Only CDR3 DNA is held: 45 bases, read in frame from base 1. This clonotype was detected a few times. The specificity of this receptor is unknown. At one of its ends the junction is not consistent with the germline gene, which may arise from a read error. Hyperthyroidism was considered stable if no progression to ophthalmopathy occurred within 18 months of follow-up. Hyperthyroidism patients were newly diagnosed, were aged 18 to 65 years, and had a disease duration under 2 months. Patients with other autoimmune diseases, uncontrolled infections, pregnancy or lactation were excluded from the study. Diagnosis was based on clinical symptoms, serum thyroxine, TRAb, thyroid ultrasound and orbital computed tomography. PBMCs were isolated from 7.5 to 10 ml of fresh peripheral blood by Ficoll-Paque density gradient centrifugation. Total RNA was extracted with Trizol reagent and quality-checked on an Agilent 2100 Bioanalyzer.

Summary of the overall study and its limitations: No statistical method was used to set the sample size in advance, and the investigators knew which group each participant was assigned to. In cross-validation, the 13-signature model distinguished ophthalmopathy from stable hyperthyroidism with about 87% sensitivity and roughly 81% specificity, and in the test set the corresponding values were 80% and 75%. Most expanded thyroid clonotypes with a frequency above 0.001 also appeared in blood, which suggests that blood repertoires may reflect the immune response in the thyroid. In validation, the model predicted ophthalmopathy progression with nearly 71% sensitivity and approximately 78% specificity; around twelve predicted patients were CT-confirmed with GO in a median of approximately 6.5 months.

For repertoire sequencing, the TCR beta CDR3 regions were amplified from RNA transcripts. HTBI primers and the Qiagen OneStep RT-PCR kit were used in a first-round RT-PCR, which was followed by a second-round multiplex PCR, size selection and purification. The libraries underwent paired-end sequencing with 100 bp reads on an Illumina HiSeq2000. On the authors' methods: Reads were processed with SOAPnuke, discarding reads with adapters, uncalled bases, mean Phred below 15, or no exact constant-primer or identifier match. COPE v1.2.5 was used to merge the high-quality paired reads. Each unique nucleotide sequence was treated as a clonotype, and MiTCR v1.1 was used to align the clonotypes to the IMGT TRB V, D and J references. The analysis was limited to V-J combinations with a frequency above 0.0001, which together covered 99.2% of the repertoires. For each V-J combination, a TCR clonal expansion and chaos score was defined as F50 clonal expansion divided by the chaos observed in the TCRdist matrix. Features were reduced by Welch's t-statistics and random forest to approximately 13 V-J combinations, which fed a naive Bayes classifier. Thyroid-blood repertoire similarity was quantified with the Morisita-Horn index. TCRdb passed the public sequencing reads through fastp at Q25 and MiXCR, retaining productive beta sequences. One record per CDR3 amino acid sequence lists the most common genes and DNA. The V and J calls here are based on TCRdb, not the publication. This sample gives a few hundred thousand distinct CDR3 sequences in total; roughly a sixth of them show up just once. The leading ten clones occupy 2.4% of the sample.

Source material: peripheral blood. The sequence is built from TRBV29-1 and TRBJ2-7; TRBD2 is a weak D gene call, 6 bases matching. The TCR sequence derives from an adult woman with stable Graves' hyperthyroidism. Here the CDR3 is given as CSVGPGEEGSYKQYF. The nucleotide sequence reads as follows: TGCAGCGTTGGCCCTGGGGAGGAAGGCTCCTACAAGCAGTACTTC.